These 29 T cell receptor beta chains were sequenced from one sample in a study of OX40 agonist ivuxolimab in advanced cancers. TCRdb keeps only in-frame clones here, not all; method: immunoSEQ multiplex PCR. The sample holds 30,000 to 35,000 clones, around 92% seen once. The sample consisted of CD4+ or CD8+ T cells sorted from blood, taken in a trial of the OX40 agonist ivuxolimab. The source is an adult with an advanced solid tumor such as melanoma, head and neck, liver or kidney cancer.

The CDR3 spells CASSKGGVDGYTF. The CDR3, as DNA: TGTGCCAGTAGTAAGGGCGGAGTGGATGGCTACACCTTC. This chain uses TRBV19 with TRBJ1-2; D gene uncertain. The CDR3 is 13 amino acids. The V end lost 4 bases, the J end lost 6 bases, and 12 bases lay between the germline ends. The germline CDR1 and CDR2 sequences are LNHDA and SQIVND (reference sequence).

The J gene is TRBJ1-5, the V gene TRBV28, with 10 bases matching TRBD1. The CDR3 extends over 15 amino acids. V lost 4 bases and J lost 5; bases outside the gene matches: 5. In germline, CDR1 is MDHEN, CDR2 SYDVKM. The CDR3: CASSWDRGYDQPQHF. CDR3 bases: TGTGCCAGCAGTTGGGACAGGGGATATGATCAGCCCCAGCATTTT.

The V call is TRBV5-8, the J call TRBJ1-4; D possibly corresponds to TRBD1 (6 bases). V was clipped by 4 bases and J by 7 bases, with 17 bases between them. Looked up from germline, CDR1 is SGHTS and CDR2 is YDEGEE. The CDR3 totals 15 residues. The CDR3 loop reads CASSQRDNLGEKLFF. The CDR3 region has the DNA TGTGCCAGCAGCCAAAGGGACAACCTCGGTGAAAAACTGTTTTTT. The whole variable domain, remainder taken from reference TRBV5-8 and TRBJ1-4, is EAGVTQSPTHLIKTRGQQATLRCSPISGHTSVYWYQQALGLGLQFLLWYDEGEERNRGNFPPRFSGRQFPNYSSELNVNALELEDSALYLCASSQRDNLGEKLFFGSGTQLSVL.

The chain links TRBV10-3 to TRBJ1-5; no clear D. V lost 0 bases, J lost 0 bases, and 3 bases lay in between. Germline assignment: CDR1 ENHRY and CDR2 SYGVKD. The CDR3 totals 14 residues. The DNA for the CDR3 is TGTGCCATCAGTGAGTCGGATAGCAATCAGCCCCAGCATTTT. This translates into CAISESDSNQPQHF.

This chain links TRBV6-1 with TRBJ1-1; weak D call: TRBD1 (5 bases). Germline CDR1 reads MNHNS; CDR2 reads SASEGT. The CDR3 sequence is 13 residues long. Trimming removed 4 bases from V and 4 bases from J, with 10 bases in between. The CDR3 nucleotides read TGTGCCAGCAGTGGAGGGGAGGCCACTGAAGCTTTCTTT. Amino acids: CASSGGEATEAFF.

The chain is built from TRBV9 and TRBJ2-2; no clear D gene. The CDR3 loop spans 16 amino acids. V dropped 2 bases and J dropped 3 bases, with 14 bases sitting between them. Germline V gene sequence: CDR1 SGDLS, CDR2 YYNGEE. The DNA for the CDR3 is TGTGCCAGCAGCGTTTCCAGGACGGCGTACACCGGGGAGCTGTTTTTT. Protein product: CASSVSRTAYTGELFF.

A note on this clone: Germline and junction disagree at one end, which may indicate a read error. V gene TRBV6-5 combines with J gene TRBJ2-1; TRBD2 aligns across 7 bases. The CDR3 covers 16 residues. Germline CDR1 and CDR2: MNHEY and SVGAGI. Written as DNA, the CDR3 is TGTGCCAGCAGATACTGGGGGGGAGAAGGCTACAATGAGCAGTTCTTC. Its translation: CASRYWGGEGYNEQFF.

The rearrangement links TRBV2 to TRBJ2-1; D is ambiguous. V dropped 2 bases and J dropped 5 bases, with 7 bases sitting between them. Looked up from germline, CDR1 is SNHLY and CDR2 is FYNNEI. The CDR3 length is 13 residues. CDR3 in amino acids: CASSEMGNNEQFF. The CDR3 region has the DNA TGTGCCAGCAGTGAAATGGGGAACAATGAGCAGTTCTTC. Full variable domain (remainder filled in from reference TRBV2 and TRBJ2-1): EPEVTQTPSHQVTQMGQEVILRCVPISNHLYFYWYRQILGQKVEFLVSFYNNEISEKSEIFDDQFSVERPDGSNFTLKIRSTKLEDSAMYFCASSEMGNNEQFFGPGTRLTVL.

The chain links TRBV10-1 to TRBJ2-1, with 11 nucleotides matching TRBD2. Germline CDR1 is WNHNN and CDR2 is SYGVQD (reference sequence). The CDR3 spans 15 residues. Germline trimming cut 6 bases from V and 2 bases from J; bases unmatched to any gene: 3. The CDR3 region has the DNA TGCGCCAGCAGGGAGGGACTAGCGGCCTACAATGAGCAGTTCTTC. This encodes CASREGLAAYNEQFF.

The chain employs TRBV15 and TRBJ2-1; 7 bases agree with TRBD2. CDR1 and CDR2 (germline): LNHNV, YYDKDF (reference sequence). With V trimmed by 6 bases and J by 10 bases, 15 bases remained unmatched. This CDR3 is built from 15 residues. CDR3 amino acids: CATRSEASGDREQFF. The CDR3 nucleotides read TGTGCCACCAGGTCGGAGGCTAGCGGTGACCGGGAGCAGTTCTTC.

The gene calls are TRBV6-5 and TRBJ2-3; D may be TRBD2 (6 bases). The V and J ends lost 7 bases and 4 bases respectively, with 18 bases between them. This CDR3 region has 15 residues. CDR1 MNHEY and CDR2 SVGAGI come from the germline V gene. CDR3 coding DNA: TGTGCCAGCAATCTCCCGGGAGTTGGCGCAGATACGCAGTATTTT. Amino acids: CASNLPGVGADTQYF.

J is TRBJ2-1 and V is TRBV9; D is perhaps TRBD2 (5 bases). Germline CDR1 SGDLS, CDR2 YYNGEE. This CDR3 spans 15 amino acids. The V gene lost 0 bases and the J gene lost 12 bases, with 19 bases spanning the gap. CDR3 in DNA: TGTGCCAGCAGCGTAGCTACGTCGAGGATGGACTTGCAGTTCTTC. This gives the protein CASSVATSRMDLQFF.

J is TRBJ2-7 and V is TRBV6-6, with D maybe TRBD1 (6 bases). The V end lost 5 bases, the J end lost 6 bases, and 20 bases lay between the germline ends. Germline CDR1 reads MNHNY; CDR2 reads SVGAGI (reference sequence). This CDR3 spans 15 amino acids. This CDR3 reads CASSPWGQRSGEQYF. The CDR3 region has the DNA TGTGCCAGCAGTCCCTGGGGACAAAGGTCAGGCGAGCAGTACTTC.

The V gene is TRBV6-5, the J gene TRBJ2-7, with TRBD1 matching over 9 bases. Germline-derived CDR1 and CDR2 are MNHEY and SVGAGI. The CDR3 contains 14 residues. V was pared by 0 bases and J by 3 bases, with 0 bases of the junction left unmatched. The CDR3 loop is CASSYSTGGYEQYF. In DNA, the CDR3 is TGTGCCAGCAGTTACTCGACAGGGGGCTACGAGCAGTACTTC.

The V and J genes are TRBV9 and TRBJ2-5; TRBD2 might be the D (6 bases). Trimming took 4 bases from V and 5 from J, leaving 18 bases between them. The CDR3 is made up of 15 amino acids. Germline assignment: CDR1 SGDLS and CDR2 YYNGEE. CDR3 DNA sequence: TGTGCCAGCAGCCCCCCCGGGGGTTTGGGGGAGACCCAGTACTTC. Its protein product is CASSPPGGLGETQYF.

The gene calls are TRBV6-1 and TRBJ2-1; D is unclear. The ends were cut back, 7 bases at V and 4 bases at J, with 11 bases in the middle. The CDR3 has 13 residues. Per germline, CDR1 MNHNS and CDR2 SASEGT. CDR3 residues: CASTGNRYNEQFF. The CDR3 DNA reads TGTGCCAGCACCGGAAACAGATACAATGAGCAGTTCTTC.

For this clone: A read error may produce the germline difference seen at one junction end. This sequence joins TRBV10-3 and TRBJ2-7; D perhaps matches TRBD1 (5 bases). CDR1 is ENHRY and CDR2 is SYGVKD in the germline V gene. The CDR3 loop spans 12 amino acids. CDR3 sequence (DNA): TGCCTACGGCGTGTCAGGGCCTACGAGCAGTACTTC. Encoded protein: CLRRVRAYEQYF.

The chain couples TRBV9 to TRBJ2-3; 9 positions agree with TRBD1. The germline CDR1 and CDR2 sequences are SGDLS and YYNGEE. Losses at the gene ends were 0 bases for V and 5 bases for J; bases not matched to a gene: 10. CDR3 length: 17 residues. The CDR3 nucleotides read TGTGCCAGCAGCGTAGGGGGACAGGGAGGACGACAAGATACGCAGTATTTT. Protein product: CASSVGGQGGRQDTQYF.

The V and J genes are TRBV25-1 and TRBJ2-1, with 12 bases aligning to TRBD2. The CDR3 length is 14 residues. Unmatched junction bases numbered 4, after V lost 5 bases and J lost 8 bases. Germline values: CDR1 MGHDK, CDR2 SYGVNS. The chain's CDR3 is CASSWTSGIDEQFF. DNA for the CDR3: TGTGCCAGCAGTTGGACTAGCGGGATAGATGAGCAGTTCTTC. Combining the CDR3 with reference TRBV25-1 and TRBJ2-1 gives the whole variable domain EADIYQTPRYLVIGTGKKITLECSQTMGHDKMYWYQQDPGMELHLIHYSYGVNSTEKGDLSSESTVSRIRTEHFPLTLESARPSHTSQYLCASSWTSGIDEQFFGPGTRLTVL.

This chain joins TRBV7-2 and TRBJ2-1, with 8 bases lining up with TRBD2. V trimming: 1 base; J trimming: 10 bases; junction bases outside the gene matches: 18. In germline, CDR1 is SGHTA, CDR2 FQGNSA. This CDR3 is built from 18 residues. CDR3 loop: CASSLVTSERTLVGEQFF. CDR3 in DNA: TGTGCCAGCAGCTTAGTGACTAGCGAGAGGACCTTGGTTGGCGAGCAGTTCTTC.

Turning to this clone: The junction differs from germline at one of its ends, possibly a read error. V gene TRBV6-5 combines with J gene TRBJ2-1, with D possibly being TRBD2 (6 bases). The CDR3 runs to 13 residues. CDR1 and CDR2 from the germline V gene are MNHEY and SVGAGI. CDR3 protein: CACRDFSYNEQFF. DNA of the CDR3: TGTGCCTGCAGGGACTTTTCCTACAATGAGCAGTTCTTC.

This clone is a singleton in its sample. This chain joins TRBV19 and TRBJ1-2; tentatively, D is TRBD1 (6 bases). V shed 2 bases and J shed 3 bases, with 7 bases lying between them. Germline CDR1 reads LNHDA; CDR2 reads SQIVND (reference sequence). The CDR3 covers 13 residues. CDR3 sequence (DNA): TGTGCCAGTAGTATAAACAGGGACTATGGCTACACCTTC. Translation: CASSINRDYGYTF.

J is TRBJ2-1 and V is TRBV2; TRBD2 matches at 7 bases. There are 16 residues in the CDR3. The junction had 5 bases not matched to a gene; V was cut back by 1 base and J by 2 bases. Germline values: CDR1 SNHLY, CDR2 FYNNEI. Written as DNA, the CDR3 is TGTGCCAGCAGTGAAGGTCTTCGGGAGGCCTACAATGAGCAGTTCTTC. As protein: CASSEGLREAYNEQFF.

The chain links TRBV7-9 to TRBJ2-5; 8 bases agree with TRBD2. CDR3 size: 19 residues. V was clipped by 1 base and J by 5 bases; unmatched bases: 18. Germline lookup yields CDR1 SEHNR and CDR2 FQNEAQ (reference sequence). The DNA of the CDR3 is TGTGCCAGCAGCTTAGTTGGGTTAGCGGGGCTGAAGATTTGGGAGACCCAGTACTTC. It encodes CASSLVGLAGLKIWETQYF.

The rearrangement joins TRBV10-2 to TRBJ2-1; D uncertain. Per the germline V gene, CDR1 is WSHSY and CDR2 is SAAADI. The V gene lost 2 bases and the J gene lost 8 bases, with 13 bases spanning the gap. The CDR3 consists of 14 residues. The CDR3 DNA reads as TGCGCCAGCAGTGAGACTCTAAGGTCGGATGAGCAGTTCTTC. Its translation: CASSETLRSDEQFF.

This chain links TRBV28 with TRBJ2-2; weak D call: TRBD2 (5 bases). Germline CDR1 MDHEN, CDR2 SYDVKM. The CDR3 runs 17 residues. V shed 10 bases and J shed 4 bases, with 25 bases lying between them. CDR3 nucleotide sequence: TGTGCCACCACTCGAGGGTCCGGAGGTTGGGTCACCGGGGAGCTGTTTTTT. It is translated as CATTRGSGGWVTGELFF.

The J gene is TRBJ2-7, the V gene TRBV19; D may be TRBD2 (6 bases). This CDR3 is built from 19 residues. Trimming removed 3 bases at V and 2 bases at J, with 26 bases between. The germline V gene has CDR1 LNHDA and CDR2 SQIVND (reference sequence). The CDR3 DNA reads as TGTGCCAGTAGTATTAAGATCGGGGTTCGAGCGGGCCCCCCCTACGAGCAGTACTTC. This gives the protein CASSIKIGVRAGPPYEQYF.

This clone was seen just once. The gene calls are TRBV6-1 and TRBJ2-7, with TRBD2 as a possible D gene (6 bases). Trimming took 1 base from V and 5 from J, leaving 12 bases between them. The CDR3 contains 14 residues. Germline CDR1 is MNHNS and CDR2 is SASEGT. The CDR3, as DNA: TGTGCCAGCAGTGAAGGGAAGCGGGCCCACGAGCAGTACTTC. Translating it yields CASSEGKRAHEQYF.

This chain uses TRBV27 with TRBJ2-1; TRBD2 matches at 9 bases. The V segment lost 4 bases and the J segment 7 bases; nucleotides outside the gene matches: 11. CDR3 size: 16 residues. Per the germline V gene, CDR1 is MNHEY and CDR2 is SMNVEV (reference sequence). In nucleotides, the CDR3 is TGTGCCAGCAGTTACTCTAGCGGGGAGATAGGTAATGAGCAGTTCTTC. Protein sequence: CASSYSSGEIGNEQFF.